This TCR beta chain was identified during a study of cytomegalovirus exposure and HLA in healthy donors. As to this clone: No antigen is known for it.

Study-wide findings and caveats: Analyses of presence/absence relied on an assumption of roughly uniform sequencing depth across donors. Researchers counted 164 TCR beta chains as cytomegalovirus-associated.

The CDR3 totals 13 residues. The V end lost 2 bases, the J end lost 5 bases, and 9 bases lay between the germline ends. Germline V CDR1 and CDR2: MNHEY, SVGAGI. PCR employed 60 Vbeta and 13 Jbeta primers. TCRdb's table, derived via immunoSEQ multiplex PCR, lists solely in-frame clones and lacks some. The sample has about 120,000 clones; around three quarters are singletons. Sequenced input: PBMCs. The TCR comes from a man younger than 40 in good health and CMV-seropositive. V is TRBV6-5 and J is TRBJ1-1; D is unresolved. The chain's CDR3 is CASSYAAWTEAFF. DNA for the CDR3: TGTGCCAGCAGTTACGCCGCGTGGACTGAAGCTTTCTTT.